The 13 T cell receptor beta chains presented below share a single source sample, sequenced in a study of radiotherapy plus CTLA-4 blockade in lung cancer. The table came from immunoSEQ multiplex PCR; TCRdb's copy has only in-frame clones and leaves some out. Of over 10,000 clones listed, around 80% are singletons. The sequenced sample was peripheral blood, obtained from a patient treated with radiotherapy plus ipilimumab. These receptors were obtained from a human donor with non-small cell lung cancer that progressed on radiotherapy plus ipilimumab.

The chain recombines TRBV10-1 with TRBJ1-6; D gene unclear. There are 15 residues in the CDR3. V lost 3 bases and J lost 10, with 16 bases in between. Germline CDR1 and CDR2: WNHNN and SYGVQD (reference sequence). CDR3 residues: CASSDRECVRSPLHF. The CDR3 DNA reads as TGCGCCAGCAGTGATCGGGAGTGCGTACGCTCACCCCTCCACTTT.

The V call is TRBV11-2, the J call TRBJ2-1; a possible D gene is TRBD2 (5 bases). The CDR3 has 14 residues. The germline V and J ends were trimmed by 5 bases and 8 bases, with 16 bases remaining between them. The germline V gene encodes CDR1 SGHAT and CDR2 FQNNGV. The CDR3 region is CASSPLVREDEQFF. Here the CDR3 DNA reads TGTGCCAGCAGCCCCTTGGTCCGGGAAGATGAGCAGTTCTTC.

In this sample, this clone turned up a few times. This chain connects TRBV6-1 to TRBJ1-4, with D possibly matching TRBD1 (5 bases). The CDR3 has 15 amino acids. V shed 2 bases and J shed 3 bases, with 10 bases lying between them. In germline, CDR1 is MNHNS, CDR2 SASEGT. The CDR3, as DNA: TGTGCCAGCAGTGAAATTGGGGCGGCTAATGAAAAACTGTTTTTT. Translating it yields CASSEIGAANEKLFF.

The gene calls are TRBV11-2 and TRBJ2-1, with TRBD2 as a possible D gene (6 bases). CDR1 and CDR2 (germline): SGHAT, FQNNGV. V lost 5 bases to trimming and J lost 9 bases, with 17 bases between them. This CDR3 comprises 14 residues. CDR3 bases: TGTGCCAGCAGCCGGGGGTACGAGGTGCGTGAGCAGTTCTTC. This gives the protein CASSRGYEVREQFF.

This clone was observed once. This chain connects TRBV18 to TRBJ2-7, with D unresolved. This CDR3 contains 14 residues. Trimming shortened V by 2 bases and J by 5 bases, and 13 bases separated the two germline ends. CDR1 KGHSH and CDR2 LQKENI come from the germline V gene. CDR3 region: CASSPRALKHEQYF. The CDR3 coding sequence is TGTGCCAGCTCACCAAGGGCCTTGAAACACGAGCAGTACTTC.

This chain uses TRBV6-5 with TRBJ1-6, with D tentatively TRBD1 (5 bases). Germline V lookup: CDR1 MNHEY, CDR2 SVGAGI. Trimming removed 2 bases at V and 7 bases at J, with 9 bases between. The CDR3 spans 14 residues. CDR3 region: CASSYIGVNSPLHF. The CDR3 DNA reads TGTGCCAGCAGTTACATAGGGGTCAATTCACCCCTCCACTTT.

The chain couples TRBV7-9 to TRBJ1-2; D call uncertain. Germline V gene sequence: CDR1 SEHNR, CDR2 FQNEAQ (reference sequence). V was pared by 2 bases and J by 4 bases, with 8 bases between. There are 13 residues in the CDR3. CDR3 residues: CASSLPQTYGYTF. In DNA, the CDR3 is TGTGCCAGCAGCTTACCTCAGACCTATGGCTACACCTTC.

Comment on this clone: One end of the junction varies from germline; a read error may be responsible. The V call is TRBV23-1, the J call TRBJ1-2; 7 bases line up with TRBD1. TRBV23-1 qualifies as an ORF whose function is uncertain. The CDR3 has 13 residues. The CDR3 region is CAGSRTGVEGYTF. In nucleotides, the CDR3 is TGCGCCGGCAGTCGAACAGGGGTCGAAGGCTACACCTTC.

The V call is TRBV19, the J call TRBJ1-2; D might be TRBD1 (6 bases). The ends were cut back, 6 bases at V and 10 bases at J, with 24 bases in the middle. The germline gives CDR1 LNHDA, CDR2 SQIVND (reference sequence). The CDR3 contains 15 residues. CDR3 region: CASSADQGPLGDYTF. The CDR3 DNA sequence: TGTGCCAGTAGCGCCGATCAGGGGCCCCTCGGGGACTACACCTTC.

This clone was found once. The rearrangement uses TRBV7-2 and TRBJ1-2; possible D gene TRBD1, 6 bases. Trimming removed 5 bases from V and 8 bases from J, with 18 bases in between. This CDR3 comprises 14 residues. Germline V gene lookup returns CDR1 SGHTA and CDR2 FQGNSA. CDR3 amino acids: CASSATGTNEGYTF. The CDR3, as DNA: TGTGCCAGCAGCGCAACAGGGACCAACGAGGGCTACACCTTC.

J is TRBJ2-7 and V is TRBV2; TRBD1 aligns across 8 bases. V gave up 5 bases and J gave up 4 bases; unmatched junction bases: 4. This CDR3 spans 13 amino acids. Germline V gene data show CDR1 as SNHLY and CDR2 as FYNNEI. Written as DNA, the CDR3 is TGTGCCAGCAGTTCGGGACAGGATTACGAGCAGTACTTC. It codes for CASSSGQDYEQYF.

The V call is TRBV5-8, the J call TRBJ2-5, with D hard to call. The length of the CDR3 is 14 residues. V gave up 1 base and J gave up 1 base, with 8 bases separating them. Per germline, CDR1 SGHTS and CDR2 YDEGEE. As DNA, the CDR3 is TGTGCCAGCAGCTTGTGGTCAGCCCAAGAGACCCAGTACTTC. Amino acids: CASSLWSAQETQYF.

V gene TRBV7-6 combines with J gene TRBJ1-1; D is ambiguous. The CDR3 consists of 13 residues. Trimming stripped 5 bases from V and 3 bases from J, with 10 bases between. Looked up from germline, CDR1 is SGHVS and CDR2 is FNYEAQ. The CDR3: CASSVNLDTEAFF. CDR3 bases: TGTGCCAGCAGCGTTAACTTGGACACTGAAGCTTTCTTT.